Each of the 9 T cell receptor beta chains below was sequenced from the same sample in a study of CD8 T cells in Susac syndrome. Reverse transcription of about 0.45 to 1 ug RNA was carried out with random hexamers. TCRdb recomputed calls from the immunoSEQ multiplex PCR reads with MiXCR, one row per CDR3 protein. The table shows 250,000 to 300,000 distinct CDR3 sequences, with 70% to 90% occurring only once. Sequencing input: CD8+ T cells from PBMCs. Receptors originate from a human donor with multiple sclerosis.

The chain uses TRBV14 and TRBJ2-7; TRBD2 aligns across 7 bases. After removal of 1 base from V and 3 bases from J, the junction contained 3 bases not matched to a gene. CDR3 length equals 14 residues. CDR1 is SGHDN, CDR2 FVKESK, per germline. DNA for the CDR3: TGTGCCAGCAGCCAAGCTCTAGCGGACTACGAGCAGTACTTC. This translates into CASSQALADYEQYF.

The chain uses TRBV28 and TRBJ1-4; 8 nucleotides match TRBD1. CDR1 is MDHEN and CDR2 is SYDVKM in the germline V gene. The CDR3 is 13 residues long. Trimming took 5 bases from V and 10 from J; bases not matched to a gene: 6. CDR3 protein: CASSTQGAGKLFF. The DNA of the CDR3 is TGTGCCAGCAGTACCCAGGGGGCGGGAAAACTGTTTTTT.

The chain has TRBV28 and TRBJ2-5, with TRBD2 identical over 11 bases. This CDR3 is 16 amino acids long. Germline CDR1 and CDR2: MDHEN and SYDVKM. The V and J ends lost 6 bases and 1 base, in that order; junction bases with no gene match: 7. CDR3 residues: CASSQGLAVLQETQYF. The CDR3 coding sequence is TGTGCCAGCAGCCAGGGACTAGCGGTACTCCAAGAGACCCAGTACTTC.

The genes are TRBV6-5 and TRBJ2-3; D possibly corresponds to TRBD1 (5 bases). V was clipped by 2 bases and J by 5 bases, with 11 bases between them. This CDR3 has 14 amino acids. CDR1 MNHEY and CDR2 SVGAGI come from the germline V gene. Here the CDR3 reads CASSYQGIGDTQYF. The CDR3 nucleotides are TGTGCCAGCAGTTACCAGGGAATTGGAGATACGCAGTATTTT.

The CDR3 region is CASTRRDRGSCYEKLFF. DNA of the CDR3: TGTGCCAGCACCCGCCGGGACAGAGGAAGTTGTTATGAAAAACTGTTTTTT. This sequence joins TRBV11-1 and TRBJ1-4, with 7 bases fitting TRBD1. Germline V lookup: CDR1 SGHAT, CDR2 FQDESV (reference sequence). This CDR3 is built from 17 residues. V shed 7 bases, J shed 6 bases, and the junction held 17 bases outside the gene matches.

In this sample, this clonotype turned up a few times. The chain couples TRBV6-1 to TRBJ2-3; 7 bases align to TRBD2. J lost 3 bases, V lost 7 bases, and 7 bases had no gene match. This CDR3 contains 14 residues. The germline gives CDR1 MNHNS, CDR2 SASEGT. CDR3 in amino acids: CASTGGLGTDTQYF. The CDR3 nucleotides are TGTGCCAGCACCGGAGGACTAGGAACAGATACGCAGTATTTT.

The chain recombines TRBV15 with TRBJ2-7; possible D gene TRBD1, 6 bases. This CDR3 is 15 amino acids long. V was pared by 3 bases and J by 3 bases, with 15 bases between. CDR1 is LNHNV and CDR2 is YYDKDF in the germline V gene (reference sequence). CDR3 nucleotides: TGTGCCACCAGCAGCGGACAACAGGGCCACTACGAGCAGTACTTC. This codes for CATSSGQQGHYEQYF.

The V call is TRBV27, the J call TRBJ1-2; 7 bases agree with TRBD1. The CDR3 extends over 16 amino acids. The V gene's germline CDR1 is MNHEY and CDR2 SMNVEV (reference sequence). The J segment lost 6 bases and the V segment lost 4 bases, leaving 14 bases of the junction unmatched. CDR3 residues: CASSSLPVQGVDGYTF. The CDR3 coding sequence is TGTGCCAGCAGTTCCCTTCCCGTCCAGGGGGTCGATGGCTACACCTTC.

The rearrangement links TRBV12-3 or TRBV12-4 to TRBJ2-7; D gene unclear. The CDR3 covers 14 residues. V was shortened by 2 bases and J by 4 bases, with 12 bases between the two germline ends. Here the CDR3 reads CASSLRFPRYEQYF. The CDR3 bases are TGTGCCAGCAGTTTAAGGTTTCCCAGATACGAGCAGTACTTC.